Included here is one T cell receptor (beta chain) sequence, with context. The target antigen is unknown. The table came from immunoSEQ multiplex PCR; TCRdb's copy has only in-frame clones and leaves some out. The data hold tens of thousands of clones, with 85% to 90% observed a single time. The data belong to a study of identifying expanded T cells in peripheral blood. Study results and caveats: Variance in clone template counts between approximately 2-week samples significantly increased with total template count across all healthy donors.

Germline CDR1 is LNHDA and CDR2 is SQIVND (reference sequence). V dropped 7 bases and J dropped 6 bases, with 14 bases sitting between them. This CDR3 has 13 amino acids. The TCR comes from a person aged 18-70 years in good health. The chain combines TRBV19 with TRBJ2-3; D might be TRBD2 (5 bases). The source material was blood. The CDR3 region has the DNA TGTGCCAGTACAGACTACCCGGGGGATACGCAGTATTTT. Protein: CASTDYPGDTQYF.